The rows below give T cell receptor beta chains drawn from one sample of a study of T cells after yellow fever vaccination. TCRdb reprocessed the 5' RACE reads via MiXCR and lists one record per CDR3 protein. The sample holds fewer than 450,000 distinct CDR3 sequences, about 4% seen once. The sequencing here drew on PBMCs, taken 5 days after the yellow fever booster vaccination. The origin of the receptors is a man younger than 35 who received the YFV17D yellow fever vaccine. CDR3s include the opening cysteine and the closing phenylalanine or tryptophan. D genes are given only for firm matches. Part of the rows lack a size; the others show once, few, many or a class for expanded clones.

clone size	V gene	J gene	D gene	CDR3 DNA	CDR3 protein
many	TRBV12-3/TRBV12-4	TRBJ2-5	.	TGTGCCAGCAGTTTGATGGGGGGGGCCCAAGAGACCCAGTACTTC	CASSLMGGAQETQYF
many	TRBV2	TRBJ2-2	TRBD2	TGTGCCAGCAGTGAACTAGCGGGGTACACCGGGGAGCTGTTTTTT	CASSELAGYTGELFF
few	TRBV7-9	TRBJ2-3	.	TGTGCCAGCAGCTACAGCCTTAGCACAGATACGCAGTATTTT	CASSYSLSTDTQYF
.	TRBV7-9	TRBJ2-7	.	TGTGCCAGCAGCTCTAGAGGGGGCTCCTACGAGCAGTACTTC	CASSSRGGSYEQYF
few	TRBV5-1	TRBJ1-2	.	TGCGCCAGCAGCTGGGGGGCGGATGGCTACACCTTC	CASSWGADGYTF
.	TRBV5-4	TRBJ2-1	.	TGTGCCAGCAGCCCCCCCCTCCGGGCGGATGAGCAGTTCTTC	CASSPPLRADEQFF
few	TRBV9	TRBJ2-1	.	TGTGCCAGCAGCCCCTCAGGGCAGAACAATGAGCAGTTCTTC	CASSPSGQNNEQFF
many	TRBV7-9	TRBJ1-4	.	TGTGCCAGTGAGATTTCAACTAATGAAAAACTGTTTTTT	CASEISTNEKLFF
.	TRBV30	TRBJ2-7	.	TGTGCCTGGAGTCGGAGAATCTTTACCTACGAGCAGTACTTC	CAWSRRIFTYEQYF
.	TRBV4-2	TRBJ2-7	TRBD1	TGTGCCAGCAGCCTAGAAAACACAGGGGGCGCCGAGCAGTACTTC	CASSLENTGGAEQYF
many	TRBV20-1	TRBJ2-5	.	TGCAGTGCCCGGTGGGGGAGTCAAGAGACCCAGTACTTC	CSARWGSQETQYF
.	TRBV7-9	TRBJ1-1	.	TGTGCCAGCAGCTTGAACCAGGGGGAAGCTTTCTTT	CASSLNQGEAFF
many	TRBV5-1	TRBJ2-3	TRBD2	TGCGCCAGCACCGAGACTAGCGGGGGGATGTACGGAGATACGCAGTATTTT	CASTETSGGMYGDTQYF
few	TRBV10-3	TRBJ2-2	.	TGTGCCATCAGTGATGGGAACACCGGGGAGCTGTTTTTT	CAISDGNTGELFF
.	TRBV19	TRBJ2-4	TRBD1	TGTGCCAGTAGTACTCATTCACAGGGGGACTTAGCCAAAAACATTCAGTACTTC	CASSTHSQGDLAKNIQYF
few	TRBV7-3	TRBJ2-3	.	TGTGCCAGCAGCTCTTCGAGCAGCACAGATACGCAGTATTTT	CASSSSSSTDTQYF
many	TRBV5-4	TRBJ2-1	TRBD2	TGTGCCAGCAACTCTGCGGGGGTCTTCAATGAGCAGTTCTTC	CASNSAGVFNEQFF
few	TRBV4-3	TRBJ2-7	.	TGCGCCAGCAGCCAAGGTCCGGCACCCTACGAGCAGTACTTC	CASSQGPAPYEQYF
few	TRBV9	TRBJ2-2	.	TGTGCCAGCAGCGATAGCGAAAGGGTTACCGGGGAGCTGTTTTTT	CASSDSERVTGELFF
few	TRBV5-1	TRBJ1-5	.	TGCGCCACCAGAGAGCCCCAGCATTTT	CATREPQHF
few	TRBV14	TRBJ2-5	.	TGTGCCAGCAGCCAAGCAGAGCCCCAATTTTACTTC	CASSQAEPQFYF
many	TRBV7-7	TRBJ1-4	.	TGTGCCAGCAGCTTAGGCCCCTCCAAGGGGGAAAAACTGTTTTTT	CASSLGPSKGEKLFF
.	TRBV9	TRBJ2-1	.	TGTGCCAGCAGCGTAGAGGGGGATCTCTACAATGAGCAGTTCTTC	CASSVEGDLYNEQFF
.	TRBV7-9	TRBJ2-2	TRBD2	TGTGCCAGCAGCCTTACTAGCGGGGGCCAGAACACCGGGGAGCTGTTTTTT	CASSLTSGGQNTGELFF
many	TRBV7-2	TRBJ2-6	.	TGTGCCGGAGACGCCTCCAACTCTGGGGCCAACGTCCTGACTTTC	CAGDASNSGANVLTF
many	TRBV27	TRBJ2-5	.	TGTGCCAGCAGTTTACTAGACCAAGAGACCCAGTACTTC	CASSLLDQETQYF
.	TRBV6-5	TRBJ2-1	TRBD2	TGTGCCAGCAGAAGCGGGGGGGCGGCCTACAATGAGCAGTTCTTC	CASRSGGAAYNEQFF
many	TRBV5-1	TRBJ2-2	TRBD1	TGCGCCAGCAGCCCGGAACAGGGGGCCACCGGGGAGCTGTTTTTT	CASSPEQGATGELFF
few	TRBV7-2	TRBJ2-1	TRBD2	TGTGCCAGCAGCTTGATAGCGGGGGGCCTCAATGAGCAGTTCTTC	CASSLIAGGLNEQFF
.	TRBV5-1	TRBJ2-5	.	TGCGCCAGCAGCTACGGGACTCCTAGACAAGAGACCCAGTACTTC	CASSYGTPRQETQYF
many	TRBV18	TRBJ2-1	.	TGTGCCAGCTCACCCCTCCAGGAGGCCTACAATGAGCAGTTCTTC	CASSPLQEAYNEQFF
.	TRBV6-5	TRBJ2-1	.	TGTGCCAGCAGCCGGGACTTCTACAATGAGCAGTTCTTC	CASSRDFYNEQFF
.	TRBV4-2	TRBJ2-1	.	TGTGCCAGCAGCCAAGCGCCCGGGGTTGAGCAGTTCTTC	CASSQAPGVEQFF
many	TRBV12-3/TRBV12-4	TRBJ1-2	TRBD1	TGTGCCAGCAGACAAGGACAGGGGTATGGCTACACCTTC	CASRQGQGYGYTF
few	TRBV6-5	TRBJ2-5	TRBD2	TGTGCCAGCAGTTACGTCGGCGCGGGGGTCGAGCTGACCCAGTACTTC	CASSYVGAGVELTQYF
few	TRBV20-1	TRBJ2-3	TRBD2	TGCAGTGCTAGCGGAACTAGCGGCCGCACAGATACGCAGTATTTT	CSASGTSGRTDTQYF
few	TRBV18	TRBJ1-6	.	TGTGCCAGCTCACCAGAACAGGGAATTTGGTCACCCCTCCACTTT	CASSPEQGIWSPLHF
.	TRBV7-9	TRBJ2-7	.	TGTGCCAGCAGCGCTCCCCCTAATTACGAGCAGTACTTC	CASSAPPNYEQYF
few	TRBV7-2	TRBJ2-3	TRBD1	TGTGCCAGCACCAGAGGGGGCGCAGATACGCAGTATTTT	CASTRGGADTQYF
few	TRBV4-3	TRBJ2-3	.	TGCGCCAGCAGCCCAACAGGGTACGATACGCAGTATTTT	CASSPTGYDTQYF
.	TRBV18	TRBJ1-1	.	TGTGACAGCTCACCAATGAGGGACACTGAAGCTTTCTTT	CDSSPMRDTEAFF
.	TRBV27	TRBJ2-2	.	TGTGCCAGCACGCCCTCGGAGGAGAACACCGGGGAGCTGTTTTTT	CASTPSEENTGELFF
few	TRBV27	TRBJ2-7	.	TGTGCCAGCAGTTTATCGGGCGGGCTAAGCTCCTACGAGCAGTACTTC	CASSLSGGLSSYEQYF
few	TRBV6-2/TRBV6-3	TRBJ2-7	TRBD1	TGTGCCGGGGCACAGGGGTCCTCCTACGAGCAGTACTTC	CAGAQGSSYEQYF
few	TRBV27	TRBJ1-5	TRBD1	TGTGCCAGCAGTTTATCGGCCCCGGGACAGAATCAGCCCCAGCATTTT	CASSLSAPGQNQPQHF
many	TRBV7-9	TRBJ1-1	.	TGTGCCAGCCGGAAATCGATGAACACTGAAGCTTTCTTT	CASRKSMNTEAFF
many	TRBV11-2	TRBJ2-5	.	TGTGCCAGCAGCTTAGGGGTCGGGGACCAAGAGACCCAGTACTTC	CASSLGVGDQETQYF
many	TRBV4-1	TRBJ1-2	.	TGCGCCAGCAGCCACCCGGGGCGCGGCGCCAACTATGGCTACACCTTC	CASSHPGRGANYGYTF
.	TRBV15	TRBJ1-6	.	TGTGCCACCAGCAGAGACGGACGTCCACCCCTCCACTTT	CATSRDGRPPLHF